These 17 T cell receptor beta chains came from one sample sequenced in a study of blood T cell repertoires in COVID-19. Produced via immunoSEQ multiplex PCR; TCRdb's table is partial and in-frame only. The profile covers more than 90,000 clones, with around 87% appearing a single time and around 10% taken by the ten largest. The sample consisted of peripheral blood. The receptor source for this set is a woman in her twenties or thirties with acute or convalescent COVID-19.

The gene calls are TRBV28 and TRBJ2-7; TRBD1 is a possible D gene (5 bases). Deletions cut 7 bases from V and 5 bases from J, with 15 bases between. This CDR3 is built from 13 residues. In germline, CDR1 is MDHEN, CDR2 SYDVKM. The CDR3 loop reads CASTVSWGHEQYF. Here the CDR3 DNA reads TGTGCCAGCACTGTTTCGTGGGGCCACGAGCAGTACTTC.

The CDR3 region is CSALEGADYGYTF. CDR3 nucleotides: TGCAGCGCCCTTGAGGGGGCTGACTATGGCTACACCTTC. The chain employs TRBV29-1 and TRBJ1-2; 7 nucleotides line up with TRBD1. The CDR3 is 13 amino acids. Losses at the gene ends were 7 bases for V and 3 bases for J; bases not matched to a gene: 8. Germline loops: CDR1 SQVTM, CDR2 ANQGSEA.

This clone was detected a few times. The chain joins TRBV5-5 to TRBJ2-1; D is unclear. In germline, CDR1 is SGHKS, CDR2 YYEKEE (reference sequence). CDR3 size: 15 residues. V was pared by 2 bases and J by 4 bases, with 13 bases between. CDR3 DNA sequence: TGTGCCAGCAGCTTTGGGCCAGCTCTTTACAATGAGCAGTTCTTC. Residues: CASSFGPALYNEQFF.

The V gene is TRBV9, the J gene TRBJ1-1, with D unresolved. The V end was cut by 4 bases, the J end by 0 bases, with 16 bases between. Germline lookup yields CDR1 SGDLS and CDR2 YYNGEE. The CDR3 consists of 16 residues. DNA of the CDR3: TGTGCCAGCAGCCTCATGAGCGAAATGATGAACACTGAAGCTTTCTTT. The encoded protein is CASSLMSEMMNTEAFF.

The rearrangement links TRBV3-1 (or the pseudogene TRBV3-2) to TRBJ1-6; TRBD1 matches 9 bases. V shed 3 bases, J shed 7 bases, and the junction held 4 bases outside the gene matches. CDR3 length equals 15 residues. From germline, CDR1 is LGHDT and CDR2 YNNKEL (reference sequence). The CDR3, as DNA: TGTGCCAGCAGCCACGCTGGGACAGGGAATTCACCCCTCCACTTT. Its protein is CASSHAGTGNSPLHF.

The V gene is TRBV7-2, the J gene TRBJ2-7; 8 nucleotides agree with TRBD2. CDR3 length: 13 amino acids. Germline loops: CDR1 SGHTA, CDR2 FQGNSA. V trimming: 5 bases; J trimming: 6 bases; junction bases outside the gene matches: 6. The CDR3 DNA sequence: TGTGCCAGCAGCGCGACTAGCGTAGGCGAGCAGTACTTC. This translates into CASSATSVGEQYF.

J is TRBJ1-2 and V is TRBV20-1; D ambiguous. This CDR3 contains 10 residues. Germline CDR1 and CDR2: DFQATT and SNEGSKA (reference sequence). V shed 5 bases and J shed 8 bases, with 9 bases lying between them. This CDR3 is CSASSVGYTF. CDR3 DNA sequence: TGCAGTGCTTCCTCAGTGGGCTACACCTTC.

V and J are TRBV6-5 and TRBJ2-7, with 11 bases aligning to TRBD1. The germline CDR1 and CDR2 sequences are MNHEY and SVGAGI. This CDR3 region has 13 residues. J gave up 5 bases and V 6 bases, and 3 bases lay outside the gene matches. The DNA of the CDR3 is TGTGCCAGCAGGGGGACAGGGGGGCACGAGCAGTACTTC. Protein sequence: CASRGTGGHEQYF.

J is TRBJ1-2 and V is TRBV4-1; D is undetermined. This CDR3 contains 14 residues. The germline V and J ends were trimmed by 4 bases and 4 bases, with 13 bases remaining between them. CDR1 is MGHRA, CDR2 YSYEKL, per germline. CDR3 nucleotide sequence: TGCGCCAGCAGCCGATCAGGAACTGGCTATGGCTACACCTTC. Translating it yields CASSRSGTGYGYTF.

The genes are TRBV6-5 and TRBJ2-7; a weak D match, TRBD2 (6 bases). Germline V CDR1 and CDR2: MNHEY, SVGAGI. V lost 6 bases and J 3 bases, leaving 15 bases between the germline ends. This CDR3 spans 14 amino acids. CDR3 coding DNA: TGTGCCAGCAGGTCCCCGGGACTCCTCTACGAGCAGTACTTC. This gives the protein CASRSPGLLYEQYF.

The chain employs TRBV5-1 and TRBJ2-1; the D gene is possibly TRBD1 (6 bases). The CDR3 consists of 14 residues. The germline V and J ends were trimmed by 4 bases and 4 bases, with 12 bases remaining between them. Germline V gene lookup returns CDR1 SGHRS and CDR2 YFSETQ. The CDR3 here is CASSKDRPYNEQFF. CDR3 DNA: TGCGCCAGCAGCAAGGACAGACCGTACAATGAGCAGTTCTTC.

The chain combines TRBV19 with TRBJ1-1, with D hard to call. The CDR3 sequence is 14 residues long. V was cut by 3 bases and J by 0 bases, with 8 bases left in between. Germline lookup yields CDR1 LNHDA and CDR2 SQIVND (reference sequence). CDR3 loop: CASSMFTLNTEAFF. Written as DNA, the CDR3 is TGTGCCAGTAGTATGTTCACTCTGAACACTGAAGCTTTCTTT.

The chain combines TRBV15 with TRBJ1-2; D perhaps matches TRBD1 (5 bases). The CDR3 contains 16 residues. The ends were cut back, 5 bases at V and 2 bases at J, with 18 bases in the middle. Germline V lookup: CDR1 LNHNV, CDR2 YYDKDF (reference sequence). The CDR3 reads CATSPGDSLGNYGYTF. CDR3 nucleotides: TGTGCCACCAGCCCGGGGGACTCCCTGGGCAACTATGGCTACACCTTC.

The chain carries TRBV28 and TRBJ1-4; 9 nucleotides align to TRBD1. Germline V gene data show CDR1 as MDHEN and CDR2 as SYDVKM. The CDR3 runs to 16 residues. J gave up 7 bases and V 7 bases, and 13 bases lay outside the gene matches. The CDR3 region is CASKQGAAPLSEKLFF. The CDR3 region has the DNA TGTGCCAGCAAACAGGGGGCAGCCCCCTTGAGTGAAAAACTGTTTTTT.

The rearrangement uses TRBV29-1 and TRBJ2-7; tentatively, D is TRBD2 (5 bases). Per the germline V gene, CDR1 is SQVTM and CDR2 is ANQGSEA. The CDR3 covers 14 residues. The V end was cut by 0 bases, the J end by 2 bases, with 11 bases between. In DNA form, the CDR3 reads TGCAGCGTTGAAGAAAGCGGCAGTCCCTACGAGCAGTACTTC. This encodes CSVEESGSPYEQYF.

The chain uses TRBV28 and TRBJ1-5; no clear D. Trimming took off 7 bases at V and 0 bases at J, with 16 bases between the two ends. The CDR3 is made up of 16 amino acids. Germline CDR1 and CDR2: MDHEN and SYDVKM. CDR3 residues: CASISGGSYSNQPQHF. The DNA of the CDR3 is TGTGCCAGCATCAGCGGCGGGAGCTATAGCAATCAGCCCCAGCATTTT.

This clone was observed a single time. The chain has TRBV30 and TRBJ1-2; D ambiguous. V shed 2 bases and J shed 5 bases, with 15 bases lying between them. Germline CDR1 reads GTSNPN; CDR2 reads SVGIG (reference sequence). The CDR3 covers 14 residues. The CDR3, as DNA: TGTGCCTGGAGTCAGCCGACATCCTTTTATGGCTACACCTTC. It is translated as CAWSQPTSFYGYTF.